This entry lists 32 T cell receptor beta chains sequenced from one sample in a study of CD8 T cells in ankylosing spondylitis. Whole-study results and caveats: Within ankylosing spondylitis blood, a TCR beta motif made up of eight highly homologous variants appeared to be characteristic.

What these receptors recognize is not known. One entry per CDR3 protein, called by TCRdb with MiXCR from the 5' RACE reads. The profile shows 700,000 to 1,000,000 distinct CDR3 sequences, roughly 10% of them singletons. The sequenced sample was blood, either unsorted or a sorted T cell fraction (not recorded which). These receptors originate from a male donor with ankylosing spondylitis.

Comment on this clonotype: Possible read error: a much larger clone is one base away. This rearrangement joins TRBV7-3 to TRBJ2-3; 7 bases are a match to TRBD2. Losses at the gene ends were 5 bases for V and 4 bases for J; bases not matched to a gene: 3. CDR3 length: 13 amino acids. Looked up from germline, CDR1 is SGHTA and CDR2 is FQGTGA. The CDR3 loop reads CASSRTSADTQYF. The CDR3, as DNA: TGTGCCAGCAGCCGGACTAGTGCAGATACGCAGTATTTT.

This clonotype was counted a few times. This chain links TRBV20-1 with TRBJ1-2; the match to TRBD1 covers 8 bases. J gave up 8 bases and V 5 bases, and 19 bases lay outside the gene matches. The CDR3 is 16 amino acids. CDR1 and CDR2 (germline): DFQATT, SNEGSKA (reference sequence). The CDR3 loop is CSASSGTGTYLRGYTF. The DNA of the CDR3 is TGCAGTGCTTCGTCCGGGACAGGAACCTACCTTCGAGGCTACACCTTC.

The genes are TRBV5-1 and TRBJ1-2; D possibly corresponds to TRBD1 (5 bases). Germline CDR1 is SGHRS and CDR2 is YFSETQ. This CDR3 has 14 amino acids. Trimming cost V 2 bases and J 5 bases, with 13 bases left between them. The CDR3 spells CASSLGEGEYGYTF. The CDR3 DNA sequence: TGCGCCAGCAGCTTAGGGGAAGGGGAGTATGGCTACACCTTC.

This clonotype was picked up a small number of times. The CDR3 spells CSARVGLAADTQYF. As DNA, the CDR3 is TGCAGTGCTAGAGTCGGACTAGCAGCAGATACGCAGTATTTT. The V and J genes are TRBV20-1 and TRBJ2-3; TRBD2 agrees at 8 bases. The CDR3 totals 14 residues. The trim removed 1 base at V and 4 bases at J, leaving 4 bases unmatched. Germline V gene sequence: CDR1 DFQATT, CDR2 SNEGSKA (reference sequence).

The chain carries TRBV24-1 and TRBJ2-1; D may match TRBD1 or TRBD2 (5 bases each). Deletions cut 4 bases from V and 2 bases from J, with 14 bases between. The CDR3 runs to 16 residues. The V gene's germline CDR1 is KGHDR and CDR2 SFDVKD. In nucleotides, the CDR3 is TGTGCCACCAGTGACTCTAACGGGGCCCCCTACAATGAGCAGTTCTTC. The encoded protein is CATSDSNGAPYNEQFF.

The chain employs TRBV4-1 and TRBJ2-3, with 9 bases matching TRBD2. The germline CDR1 and CDR2 sequences are MGHRA and YSYEKL. This CDR3 contains 15 residues. The junction had 5 bases not matched to a gene; V was cut back by 4 bases and J by 3 bases. CDR3 region: CASSRREGLTDTQYF. The CDR3 DNA follows: TGCGCCAGCAGCCGGCGGGAGGGCCTTACAGATACGCAGTATTTT.

This chain connects TRBV12-3 or TRBV12-4 to TRBJ2-3; D perhaps matches TRBD2 (5 bases). V lost 1 base to trimming and J lost 0 bases, with 17 bases between them. The CDR3 spans 18 residues. CDR3 region: CASSLGRASQPSTDTQYF. CDR3 bases: TGTGCCAGCAGTTTAGGTCGAGCTAGCCAACCTAGCACAGATACGCAGTATTTT.

The chain joins TRBV20-1 to TRBJ1-1; D gene ambiguous. Per germline, CDR1 DFQATT and CDR2 SNEGSKA (reference sequence). The CDR3 length is 13 residues. V was pared by 0 bases and J by 1 base, with 6 bases between. CDR3: CSARDERNTEAFF. As DNA, the CDR3 is TGCAGTGCTAGAGACGAGAGGAACACTGAAGCTTTCTTT.

This chain connects TRBV9 to TRBJ2-5; TRBD2 agrees at 11 bases. This CDR3 has 16 residues. Germline V CDR1 and CDR2: SGDLS, YYNGEE. With V trimmed by 0 bases and J by 4 bases, 5 bases remained unmatched. CDR3 protein: CASSVDPGTSGETQYF. CDR3 coding DNA: TGTGCCAGCAGCGTAGACCCCGGGACTAGCGGAGAGACCCAGTACTTC.

This clonotype was seen only a few times. V and J are TRBV6-2 or TRBV6-3 and TRBJ1-1, with 9 bases aligning to TRBD1. Trimming took 0 bases from V and 5 from J; bases not matched to a gene: 10. Germline CDR1 MNHEY, CDR2 SVGEGT. This CDR3 spans 17 amino acids. CDR3 DNA: TGTGCCAGCAGTTACTCGAGTGGGACAGGGTATGTTACTGAAGCTTTCTTT. Protein product: CASSYSSGTGYVTEAFF.

The chain links TRBV20-1 to TRBJ2-1, with 10 bases matching TRBD2. CDR3 length equals 15 residues. The V gene end was trimmed by 6 bases and the J gene end by 9 bases; junction bases not matched to a gene: 14. The germline CDR1 and CDR2 sequences are DFQATT and SNEGSKA (reference sequence). CDR3 sequence reads: CSASSGRGLAGEQFF. DNA for the CDR3: TGCAGTGCGTCTAGCGGGAGAGGTTTAGCGGGTGAGCAGTTCTTC.

This clonotype has just a few counts. The rearrangement uses TRBV29-1 and TRBJ1-1, with D tentatively TRBD1 (5 bases). In germline, CDR1 is SQVTM, CDR2 ANQGSEA. This CDR3 region has 10 residues. With 6 bases removed from V and 8 bases from J, the gap between germline ends came to 10 bases. The CDR3 nucleotides read TGCAGCGTCTCGGAGGGGGAAGCTTTCTTT. Its protein is CSVSEGEAFF.

This clonotype came up many times. The chain carries TRBV10-3 and TRBJ2-2; 8 nucleotides match TRBD1. Looked up from germline, CDR1 is ENHRY and CDR2 is SYGVKD. Trimming at V came to 6 bases and at J to 3 bases, leaving 9 bases not matched to a gene. This CDR3 is 16 amino acids long. The CDR3 bases are TGTGCCATCAGCAAGGGACAGGCCTCTTACACCGGGGAGCTGTTTTTT. Translating gives CAISKGQASYTGELFF.

This clonotype was seen a handful of times. The genes are TRBV20-1 and TRBJ2-1, with D hard to call. The V gene's germline CDR1 is DFQATT and CDR2 SNEGSKA (reference sequence). The CDR3 contains 13 residues. V was clipped by 0 bases and J by 3 bases, with 6 bases between them. The CDR3 nucleotides read TGCAGTGCTAGAGAGTCGGGCTACAATGAGCAGTTCTTC. It is translated as CSARESGYNEQFF.

This clonotype was counted only a few times. V and J are TRBV20-1 and TRBJ2-7, with 8 bases matching TRBD1. The CDR3 spans 15 residues. V lost 4 bases and J lost 0; bases outside the gene matches: 8. Germline-derived CDR1 and CDR2 are DFQATT and SNEGSKA (reference sequence). The CDR3 coding sequence is TGCAGTGCTAACCCGACAGGGGCGAGCTCCTACGAGCAGTACTTC. The encoded protein is CSANPTGASSYEQYF.

In this sample, this clonotype turned up a few times. CDR3 protein: CASQRAPIGEQFF. CDR3 sequence (DNA): TGCGCCAGCCAGCGGGCGCCAATAGGGGAGCAGTTCTTC. J is TRBJ2-1 and V is TRBV4-3; D is perhaps TRBD2 (6 bases). Germline V gives CDR1 LGHNA, CDR2 YSLEER. V lost 8 bases and J 10 bases, leaving 18 bases between the germline ends. This CDR3 region has 13 residues.

Ten or more counts support this clonotype. The V call is TRBV2, the J call TRBJ2-3; possibly TRBD1 for D (6 bases). CDR1 is SNHLY and CDR2 is FYNNEI in the germline V gene. V was pared by 7 bases and J by 3 bases, with 11 bases between. This CDR3 has 13 amino acids. The CDR3 here is CASNSRGTDTQYF. CDR3 in DNA: TGTGCCAGCAATTCTAGGGGGACAGATACGCAGTATTTT.

This clonotype was picked up a small number of times. The chain couples TRBV30 to TRBJ2-1, with D perhaps TRBD2 (5 bases). V was pared by 1 base and J by 6 bases, with 10 bases between. This CDR3 contains 13 residues. Germline lookup yields CDR1 GTSNPN and CDR2 SVGIG (reference sequence). Here the CDR3 reads CAWSAGLLNEQFF. The CDR3 DNA reads TGTGCCTGGAGTGCAGGACTTCTCAATGAGCAGTTCTTC.

This clonotype was seen only a few times. The gene calls are TRBV6-5 and TRBJ1-2, with D unresolved. Germline V CDR1 and CDR2: MNHEY, SVGAGI. The CDR3 sequence is 14 residues long. Trimming pared 4 bases from V and 1 base from J, leaving 10 bases between. CDR3 residues: CASSSPLVNYGYTF. For the CDR3, the DNA is TGTGCCAGCAGTTCCCCCCTAGTTAACTATGGCTACACCTTC.

This clonotype was observed a few times. The J gene is TRBJ1-4, the V gene TRBV4-3; D not resolved. CDR1 is LGHNA, CDR2 YSLEER, per germline. The CDR3 extends over 15 amino acids. Trimming took 5 bases from V and 3 from J, leaving 13 bases between them. The CDR3 coding sequence is TGCGCCAGCAGCGAAGTTGGTTCCCCTAATGAAAAACTGTTTTTT. This sequence encodes CASSEVGSPNEKLFF.

This chain links TRBV7-9 with TRBJ2-5; D unresolved. V lost 5 bases to trimming and J lost 5 bases, with 12 bases between them. CDR1 is SEHNR and CDR2 is FQNEAQ in the germline V gene (reference sequence). The CDR3 is made up of 13 amino acids. The DNA of the CDR3 is TGTGCCAGCAGCCCCTCCCCTCCGGAGACCCAGTACTTC. It is translated as CASSPSPPETQYF.

This clonotype was seen at least ten times. J is TRBJ1-1 and V is TRBV7-9; D perhaps matches TRBD1 (5 bases). The germline V gene encodes CDR1 SEHNR and CDR2 FQNEAQ (reference sequence). The CDR3 length is 11 residues. Deletions cut 3 bases from V and 8 bases from J, with 7 bases between. This chain's CDR3 is CASSLQGEAFF. CDR3 DNA sequence: TGTGCCAGCAGCTTGCAGGGCGAAGCTTTCTTT.

There are many counts of this clonotype. This chain connects TRBV7-9 to TRBJ1-2; D unresolved. Germline V gene data show CDR1 as SEHNR and CDR2 as FQNEAQ (reference sequence). There are 14 residues in the CDR3. Trimming pared 6 bases from V and 8 bases from J, leaving 19 bases between. CDR3 sequence (DNA): TGTGCCAGCAGTTCCAGTTTGAAGAGGGTCGGCTACACCTTC. It is translated as CASSSSLKRVGYTF.

V and J are TRBV28 and TRBJ2-2; no definite D call. Trimming took off 1 base at V and 2 bases at J, with 11 bases between the two ends. The CDR3 length is 16 residues. In germline, CDR1 is MDHEN, CDR2 SYDVKM. The CDR3 nucleotides are TGTGCCAGCAGTTTATACGCGGAATTCAACACCGGGGAGCTGTTTTTT. This gives the protein CASSLYAEFNTGELFF.

This clonotype was counted many times. V is TRBV29-1 and J is TRBJ2-5, with D perhaps TRBD1 (6 bases). There are 12 residues in the CDR3. CDR1 is SQVTM and CDR2 is ANQGSEA in the germline V gene. V lost 8 bases and J 4 bases, leaving 14 bases between the germline ends. CDR3 protein: CSLGGRRETQYF. CDR3 DNA: TGCAGCCTTGGGGGCAGGCGAGAGACCCAGTACTTC.

This chain uses TRBV4-1 with TRBJ2-5; D uncertain. V dropped 4 bases and J dropped 1 base, with 16 bases sitting between them. The CDR3 is 16 amino acids. Germline-derived CDR1 and CDR2 are MGHRA and YSYEKL. The CDR3 coding sequence is TGCGCCAGCAGCCCCTACCCGACGGGTTCCCAAGAGACCCAGTACTTC. Translation gives CASSPYPTGSQETQYF.

This clonotype has a handful of counts. This chain joins TRBV7-2 and TRBJ2-2; D is possibly TRBD2 (6 bases). The germline CDR1 and CDR2 sequences are SGHTA and FQGNSA. This CDR3 region has 15 residues. V was shortened by 6 bases and J by 4 bases, with 15 bases between the two germline ends. The CDR3: CASSVRGSRTGELFF. CDR3 DNA sequence: TGTGCCAGCAGTGTCCGGGGGAGCCGCACCGGGGAGCTGTTTTTT.

This clonotype was seen only a few times. This rearrangement joins TRBV5-1 to TRBJ1-4; D perhaps matches TRBD1 (5 bases). The ends were cut back, 0 bases at V and 7 bases at J, with 13 bases in the middle. The length of the CDR3 is 15 residues. The germline V gene encodes CDR1 SGHRS and CDR2 YFSETQ. The CDR3 here is CASSLVSAGSEKLFF. The CDR3 DNA follows: TGCGCCAGCAGCTTGGTGTCCGCAGGGAGTGAAAAACTGTTTTTT.

This clonotype has just a few counts. Here the CDR3 DNA reads TGCAGTGCTCTTGCGTTGTATACAGATACGCAGTATTTT. This encodes CSALALYTDTQYF. The chain recombines TRBV20-1 with TRBJ2-3; D call uncertain. The CDR3 loop spans 13 amino acids. CDR1 and CDR2 from the germline V gene are DFQATT and SNEGSKA (reference sequence). V shed 5 bases and J shed 3 bases, with 12 bases lying between them.

The chain carries TRBV5-1 and TRBJ2-7; D possibly corresponds to TRBD2 (5 bases). The V end was cut by 0 bases, the J end by 1 base, with 11 bases between. This CDR3 is 15 amino acids long. Germline values: CDR1 SGHRS, CDR2 YFSETQ. CDR3 bases: TGCGCCAGCAGCTTGGGGCCAGCGGCTTCCTACGAGCAGTACTTC. As protein: CASSLGPAASYEQYF.

The rearrangement joins TRBV12-5 to TRBJ2-5, with 9 bases matching TRBD1. J was trimmed by 5 bases and V by 5 bases; bases with no gene match: 6. Germline V gives CDR1 LGHNT, CDR2 FRNRAP. The CDR3 runs to 14 residues. The CDR3 is CASGPGQGRETQYF. The CDR3 bases are TGTGCTAGTGGTCCCGGACAGGGGCGGGAGACCCAGTACTTC.

The chain has TRBV4-1 and TRBJ2-2, with D possibly TRBD1 on 6 matching bases. Germline CDR1 is MGHRA and CDR2 is YSYEKL. The CDR3 spans 15 residues. Trimming removed 5 bases at V and 4 bases at J, with 14 bases between. The CDR3 spells CASSVRDTTTGELFF. As DNA, the CDR3 is TGCGCCAGCAGCGTCCGGGACACTACCACCGGGGAGCTGTTTTTT.